The entry that follows covers one T cell receptor (beta chain) sequence. Its antigen remains unidentified. This specimen comes from a study of OX40 agonist ivuxolimab in advanced cancers. About the research overall: It was ivuxolimab, an agonistic anti-OX40 (CD134) antibody, that patients were treated with. Patients received intravenous ivuxolimab every 2 weeks at 0.01 to 10 mg/kg. Hepatocellular carcinoma, melanoma, renal cell or head and neck cancer occurred in dose-escalation patients.

This table comes from immunoSEQ multiplex PCR, and its TCRdb copy is limited to in-frame clones, with some not included. The sample includes 14,000 or so clones, about 76% seen only once; the top ten take 35% to 45%. Germline CDR1 is LNHDA and CDR2 is SQIVND (reference sequence). Trimming cost V 0 bases and J 3 bases, with 3 bases left between them. The CDR3 totals 12 residues. Study-level points and caveats: In the 0.1 to 3.0 mg/kg range, CD4+ and CD8+ blood T cells had expanded clonally by week 6.

The chain combines TRBV19 with TRBJ2-7; D ambiguous. The TCR sequence derives from an adult with an advanced solid tumor such as melanoma, head and neck, liver or kidney cancer. The input for sequencing was CD4+ or CD8+ T cells sorted from blood, taken in a trial of the OX40 agonist ivuxolimab. Here the CDR3 reads CASSIDLYEQYF. CDR3 DNA: TGTGCCAGTAGTATAGATCTCTACGAGCAGTACTTC.